This is a list of T cell receptor beta chains from one sample in a study of OX40 agonist ivuxolimab in advanced cancers. The assay was immunoSEQ multiplex PCR, and TCRdb's table has in-frame clones only and misses some. This table holds around 18,000 clones, 75% to 90% found once. Sequenced here: CD4+ or CD8+ T cells sorted from blood, sampled in a trial of the OX40 agonist ivuxolimab. These receptor sequences come from an adult with an advanced solid tumor such as melanoma, head and neck, liver or kidney cancer. Each CDR3 is given with its conserved first and last residue. D genes are given only for firm matches. A row's size may be missing; if present it is once, few, many or a size class.

V gene,clone size,J gene,D gene,CDR3 DNA,CDR3 protein
TRBV11-3,.,TRBJ2-1,TRBD1,TGTGCCAGCAGCTTAGGACAGGGGAGGACCTACAATGAGCAGTTCTTC,CASSLGQGRTYNEQFF
TRBV9,.,TRBJ2-3,.,TGTGCCAGCAGCGTAGGGGGCGGAGATACGCAGTATTTT,CASSVGGGDTQYF
TRBV13,.,TRBJ2-1,TRBD2,TGTGCCAGCAGCCAGAGAGCGCAGGGACTATACAATGAGCAGTTCTTC,CASSQRAQGLYNEQFF
TRBV28,.,TRBJ1-1,.,TGTGCCAGCAGGGGCCTGATAGGCACTGAAGCTTTCTTT,CASRGLIGTEAFF
TRBV27,.,TRBJ2-7,.,TGTGCCAGCAGGACCAACTACGAGCAGTACTTC,CASRTNYEQYF
TRBV18,.,TRBJ2-2,.,TGTGCCAGCTCACCAGCGGACAGCCCCACCGGGGAGCTGTTTTTT,CASSPADSPTGELFF
TRBV5-5,.,TRBJ2-7,.,TGTGCCAGCAGCTGGTTTTCCTACGAGCAGTACTTC,CASSWFSYEQYF
TRBV2,.,TRBJ1-2,.,TGTGCCAGCAGAGAGGGACAATTGGGCTATGGCTACACCTTC,CASREGQLGYGYTF
TRBV5-3,.,TRBJ2-1,.,TGTGCCAGAAGCAAGTCCGGGAGATCCGCCGGTGAGCAGTTCTTC,CARSKSGRSAGEQFF
TRBV10-3,.,TRBJ2-2,TRBD1,TGTGCCATCAGTGAAGGTCGTTTTGGGACAGAGGCCGGGGAGCTGTTTTTT,CAISEGRFGTEAGELFF
TRBV6-5,.,TRBJ1-2,.,TGTGCCAGCAGCCCCGCGGGGTCCTCCTATGGCTACACCTTC,CASSPAGSSYGYTF
TRBV18,.,TRBJ1-2,.,TGTGCCAGCTCACTGGGAGCTTCTAACTATGGCTACACCTTC,CASSLGASNYGYTF
TRBV9,medium-sized,TRBJ2-7,.,TGTGCCAGCAGCGCACGCCCGCGGGACAGCCAAACCTACGAGCAGTACTTC,CASSARPRDSQTYEQYF
TRBV28,.,TRBJ1-5,.,TGTGCCAGCAGTTTGGGACAGCCCCAGCATTTT,CASSLGQPQHF
TRBV5-6,.,TRBJ2-3,.,TGTGCCAGCAGCTTGGCTGGTAACACAGATACGCAGTATTTT,CASSLAGNTDTQYF
TRBV10-3,.,TRBJ2-1,TRBD2,TGCGCCATCAGTGAATGGTCGAGCGGGAGCTCTCGAGACAATGAGCAGTTCTTC,CAISEWSSGSSRDNEQFF
TRBV28,.,TRBJ1-1,.,TGTGCCAGCAGTTCCATGACAGGAGAAGCTTTCTTT,CASSSMTGEAFF
TRBV9,.,TRBJ2-2,TRBD1,TGTGCCAGCAGCGGGGGACAGACAAACACCGGGGAGCTGTTTTTT,CASSGGQTNTGELFF
TRBV9,.,TRBJ1-1,TRBD1,TGTGCCAGCAGCGTAGCTGAGGGGGCAGGGATGAACACTGAAGCTTTCTTT,CASSVAEGAGMNTEAFF
TRBV19,.,TRBJ2-1,TRBD1,TGTGCCAGTAGTCCATTGGGGGGGACAGGGAACTACAATGAGCAGTTCTTC,CASSPLGGTGNYNEQFF
TRBV11-2,.,TRBJ1-4,TRBD1,TGTGCCAGCAGCCCTATCCGCTCGACAGGGGTCGGGGAAAAACTGTTTTTT,CASSPIRSTGVGEKLFF
TRBV28,.,TRBJ2-7,.,TGTGCCAGCAGCCGTGGGGGTTACGAGCAGTACTTC,CASSRGGYEQYF
TRBV9,.,TRBJ2-1,.,TGTGCCAGCAGCGTAGCTTCTAGCGATGAGCAGTTCTTC,CASSVASSDEQFF
TRBV5-1,.,TRBJ2-1,TRBD2,TGCGCCAGCAGCGGCGGGAGGGGGGACAATGAGCAGTTCTTC,CASSGGRGDNEQFF
TRBV19,few,TRBJ2-7,TRBD1,TGTGCCAGTAGTGCCGGCGGGACAGGGTACAACGAGCAGTACTTC,CASSAGGTGYNEQYF
TRBV6-1,.,TRBJ2-7,TRBD2,TGTGCCAGCAGTGATTTTACTAGCGGAGTTCCTATGATTTACGAGCAGTACTTC,CASSDFTSGVPMIYEQYF
TRBV5-8,.,TRBJ2-1,.,TGTGCCAGCAGCTTGGAAGTCTCCTACAATGAGCAGTTCTTC,CASSLEVSYNEQFF
TRBV9,.,TRBJ2-7,TRBD1,TGTGCCAGCAGCGCGACAGGGGGGGACGAGCAGTACTTC,CASSATGGDEQYF
TRBV7-2,.,TRBJ2-1,.,TGTGCCAGCAGCTGGGTTAGCTCCAGTGAGCAGTTCTTC,CASSWVSSSEQFF
TRBV19,.,TRBJ2-1,.,TGTGCCAGTAGTTCAAGCGGGCCCTCCTACAATGAGCAGTTCTTC,CASSSSGPSYNEQFF
TRBV4-1,.,TRBJ2-7,TRBD2,TGCGCCAGCAGCCAGGATCGACTAGCGGTATTATCCTACGAGCAGTACTTC,CASSQDRLAVLSYEQYF
TRBV7-3,.,TRBJ2-7,TRBD2,TGTGCCAGCAGCTCCGGGGATGGCGGGAGTCCCGAGCAGTACTTC,CASSSGDGGSPEQYF
TRBV28,.,TRBJ1-3,.,TGTGCCAGCAGTTTTGGGCGGACAAGCACCATATATTTT,CASSFGRTSTIYF
TRBV5-6,.,TRBJ1-1,.,TGTGCCAGCAGCTTCCCCTCCAAAGGCCCTGAAGCTTTCTTT,CASSFPSKGPEAFF
TRBV5-6,.,TRBJ1-6,TRBD1,TGTGCCAGCAGCTTCCGGGACAGAAGTTCACCCCTCCACTTT,CASSFRDRSSPLHF
TRBV5-1,.,TRBJ2-3,TRBD2,TGCGCCAGCAGCTTAAGCGGGAGTCCAGATACGCAGTATTTT,CASSLSGSPDTQYF
TRBV27,once,TRBJ2-1,TRBD2,TGTGCCAGCAGTTTTACTAGCGGGAGGTTCTACAATGAGCAGTTCTTC,CASSFTSGRFYNEQFF
TRBV5-6,.,TRBJ2-7,TRBD1,TGTGCCAGCAGCTTAGGGGGCGATTTCTACGAGCAGTACTTC,CASSLGGDFYEQYF
TRBV11-3,.,TRBJ2-7,.,TGTGCCAGCAGCCTTAACGGGCCCCACGAGCAGTACTTC,CASSLNGPHEQYF
TRBV7-6,.,TRBJ1-6,TRBD1,TGTGCCAGCAGCTCGGGACAGACCAATTCACCCCTCCACTTT,CASSSGQTNSPLHF
TRBV14,.,TRBJ2-7,TRBD1,TGTGCCAGCGCCCTCGACAGGGGGGACTACGAGCAGTACTTC,CASALDRGDYEQYF
TRBV28,.,TRBJ1-5,.,TGTGCCAGCAGTTTACCGGGGGCCAATCAGCCCCAGCATTTT,CASSLPGANQPQHF
TRBV7-9,few,TRBJ1-1,.,TGTGCCAGCAGCTTGGGACGGGAAGCTTTCTTT,CASSLGREAFF
TRBV6-5,.,TRBJ1-2,.,TGTGCCAGCAGTTACTCGATCGGCAGCAAATCATATGGCTACACCTTC,CASSYSIGSKSYGYTF
TRBV28,.,TRBJ2-7,TRBD2,TGTGCCAGCAGCGAGCGGGAGAGCGAGCAGTACTTC,CASSERESEQYF
TRBV7-2,.,TRBJ1-6,.,TGTGCCAGCAGCCCCAGTTCCGGATCACCCCTCCACTTT,CASSPSSGSPLHF
TRBV27,.,TRBJ2-5,TRBD2,TGTGCCAGCAGTTCAGCGGGAGGGGAGGAGACCCAGTACTTC,CASSSAGGEETQYF
TRBV7-8,.,TRBJ2-1,.,TGTGCCAGCAGCTCCCGAGGACAGTCCTACAATGAGCAGTTCTTC,CASSSRGQSYNEQFF